Below, one T cell receptor (beta chain) is given with its context. The table lists this clonotype with many counts. The antigen this receptor binds is unknown. No much larger clone is present one base from it, and per-base qualities are unavailable. Sequencing was carried out with an Illumina NovaSeq 6000. cDNA libraries for TCRalpha and TCRbeta were prepared by 5'RACE using constant-segment primers, with sample barcodes and unique molecular identifiers added. Trizol reagent was used to extract RNA from every sample. Libraries were amplified in two PCR steps, with a second sample barcode and Illumina TruSeq adapters added in the second step. Libraries were sequenced on an Illumina NovaSeq with 2 x 150 bp paired-end reads. Processing in the source paper ran as follows. Reads were demultiplexed and collapsed into UMI-guided consensus sequences with migec v1.2.7. Using mixcr v2.1.11, UMI consensuses were aligned to TRA and TRB V and J templates and then assembled into clonotypes. A clonotype was counted as expanded or contracted only if both edgeR and NoisET called the change significant, with noise models trained on biological replicates. For edgeR calls, the cutoffs were a false discovery rate-adjusted p below 0.01 and a log2 fold-change threshold of 1. PCA with hierarchical clustering of max-normalized trajectories of the 1000 most abundant clonotypes was used as exploratory dynamics analysis. Each responding clone was given a CD4 or CD8 phenotype based on the CD4+ and CD8+ repertoires, which had been sequenced separately. Using fastp at Q25 and MiXCR, TCRdb reprocessed the public reads and kept productive beta chains. One record per CDR3 amino acid sequence lists the most common genes and DNA. The V and J calls, along with clone size, are taken from TCRdb and not from the paper's own processing. This sample lists approximately 300,000 distinct CDR3 sequences; about 15% were detected once. The ten largest clones take up about 22% of the sample.

CDR1 and CDR2, looked up from the germline V gene, are LGHNA and YNFKEQ. V and J are truncated by 0 bases and 4 bases respectively, leaving an intervening sequence of 14 bases. From the cysteine up to the phenylalanine, the CDR3 has a length of 16 residues. The retained sequence is limited to the CDR3, 48 bases, with the frame set at the first base. Ficoll-Paque density gradient centrifugation was used to isolate PBMCs. This entry is derived from a study of T-cell memory formation after mild COVID-19 (dated by TCRdb to the early 2020s). A note on the overall study: Most TCR sequence clusters were specific to one of the two donors. T-cell clones expanding and contracting after mild COVID-19 in a couple of donors were tracked by longitudinal TCRalpha and TCRbeta repertoire sequencing. The cohort was made up of two young adult volunteers, one female and one male, who were previously healthy. Findings and caveats that apply to the study as a whole: The study included only a couple of mild cases, and larger cohorts that include severe cases with pre-infection samples were judged to be necessary. Some responding clones were found in pre-infection memory, which suggests that pre-existing cross-reactive memory T cells took part in the SARS-CoV-2 response. Contracting CD4+ clones appeared mostly in the CM and EM memory subsets, whereas CD8+ clones were enriched in EMRA. Balanced CD4/CD8 phenotypes were observed for clones contracting from day 15 to 85, whereas a bias towards CD4+ was observed for a second wave of clones expanding from day 15 to 37. Whether the second-wave clones peaking on day 37 were SARS-CoV-2 specific was not confirmed.

Material: PBMCs or a T cell subset sorted from them (not recorded which). The TCR was taken from a young man who had mild COVID-19 (a few samples of this study predate the infection). The sample titles of this study are shuffled in the database, so cell type and time point are left out; the donor was told from shared clones. This chain joins TRBV4-2 to TRBJ2-3; D gene: possibly TRBD2, on 7 matching bases. At the DNA level, the sequence is TGTGCCAGCAGCCAAGAGGGCGGGGGCCTTCCAGATACGCAGTATTTT. Its product reads: CASSQEGGGLPDTQYF.